These 10 T cell receptor beta chains originate from one sample sequenced in a study of OX40 agonist ivuxolimab in advanced cancers. Clones were read by immunoSEQ multiplex PCR, and TCRdb kept only the in-frame ones, dropping some. The table records about 22,000 clones, roughly 88% of them present only once. This material consisted of CD4+ or CD8+ T cells sorted from blood, taken in a trial of the OX40 agonist ivuxolimab. Receptor source: an adult with an advanced solid tumor such as melanoma, head and neck, liver or kidney cancer.

The rearrangement uses TRBV28 and TRBJ2-3; 12 nucleotides line up with TRBD2. CDR1 and CDR2 from the germline V gene are MDHEN and SYDVKM. This CDR3 spans 16 amino acids. V was clipped by 5 bases and J by 5 bases; unmatched bases: 8. DNA for the CDR3: TGTGCCAGCAGTCCTCTAGCGGGAGGGCCCGGAGATACGCAGTATTTT. Its translation: CASSPLAGGPGDTQYF.

The chain employs TRBV30 and TRBJ2-7; D not certain. V lost 0 bases to trimming and J lost 0 bases, with 18 bases between them. The germline V gene encodes CDR1 GTSNPN and CDR2 SVGIG (reference sequence). CDR3 length: 17 amino acids. The CDR3 reads CAWSVNSLSDRSYEQYF. In nucleotides, the CDR3 is TGTGCCTGGAGTGTAAACTCTTTGAGCGACCGCTCCTACGAGCAGTACTTC.

V usage is TRBV7-9 and J usage is TRBJ2-3; D possibly uses TRBD1 or TRBD2 (6 bases each). Trimming took off 5 bases at V and 0 bases at J, with 15 bases between the two ends. Per germline, CDR1 SEHNR and CDR2 FQNEAQ (reference sequence). This CDR3 is built from 16 residues. For the CDR3, the DNA is TGTGCCAGCAGCCCGCGTGGGGGGCTCAGCACAGATACGCAGTATTTT. Translation gives CASSPRGGLSTDTQYF.

The chain combines TRBV4-1 with TRBJ1-3, with D tentatively TRBD1 (6 bases). Trimming cost V 4 bases and J 4 bases, with 17 bases left between them. In germline, CDR1 is MGHRA, CDR2 YSYEKL. The CDR3 has 16 amino acids. This chain's CDR3 is CASSPRETGAGNTIYF. CDR3 in DNA: TGCGCCAGCAGCCCCCGGGAGACAGGCGCCGGAAACACCATATATTTT.

The J gene is TRBJ2-1, the V gene TRBV25-1, with 7 bases lining up with TRBD1. Germline values: CDR1 MGHDK, CDR2 SYGVNS. The CDR3 contains 14 residues. V lost 6 bases to trimming and J lost 12 bases; unmatched junction nucleotides: 14. CDR3 DNA: TGTGCCAGCAGCAGCTCCCGGACAGGCTTAATGCAGTTCTTC. This codes for CASSSSRTGLMQFF.

The rearrangement uses TRBV25-1 and TRBJ2-7; D uncertain. The CDR3 consists of 11 residues. Deletions cut 6 bases from V and 1 base from J, with 4 bases between. CDR1 is MGHDK and CDR2 is SYGVNS in the germline V gene. CDR3 sequence: CASSLSYEQYF. The CDR3 region has the DNA TGTGCCAGCAGCCTATCCTACGAGCAGTACTTC.

In its sample, this clone was seen once. The chain is built from TRBV7-9 and TRBJ2-2, with D possibly being TRBD1 or TRBD2 (5 bases each). Per the germline V gene, CDR1 is SEHNR and CDR2 is FQNEAQ (reference sequence). Trimming took off 1 base at V and 1 base at J, with 10 bases between the two ends. The CDR3 covers 16 residues. CDR3 bases: TGTGCCAGCAGCTTAGGCCCGGGACGGAACACCGGGGAGCTGTTTTTT. This gives the protein CASSLGPGRNTGELFF.

The chain joins TRBV15 to TRBJ1-1; 8 bases are shared with TRBD1. With 5 bases clipped from V and 3 bases from J, the junction kept 14 bases outside the gene matches. CDR3 length equals 17 residues. The germline CDR1 and CDR2 sequences are LNHNV and YYDKDF (reference sequence). CDR3: CATSPRFSDRGDTEAFF. The CDR3 DNA sequence: TGTGCCACCAGCCCCCGATTTTCCGACAGGGGAGACACTGAAGCTTTCTTT.

The chain carries TRBV27 and TRBJ2-1, with D possibly TRBD1 on 5 matching bases. Germline V gene lookup returns CDR1 MNHEY and CDR2 SMNVEV (reference sequence). V lost 4 bases and J lost 6, with 10 bases in between. CDR3 length: 13 residues. DNA for the CDR3: TGTGCCAGCAGTTGGGGCCCCCTCAATGAGCAGTTCTTC. This sequence encodes CASSWGPLNEQFF.

About this clone: Other DNA sequences in the sample encode the same CDR3. The gene calls are TRBV7-9 and TRBJ2-5; no reliable D call. This CDR3 comprises 13 residues. Germline loops: CDR1 SEHNR, CDR2 FQNEAQ (reference sequence). V lost 5 bases and J lost 1, with 8 bases in between. CDR3 sequence (DNA): TGTGCCAGCAGCGCACCGCTCCAAGAGACCCAGTACTTC. It yields the protein CASSAPLQETQYF.